A single T cell receptor beta chain is shown here with its context. Its antigen is as yet unknown. TCRdb recomputed calls from the reads with MiXCR, one row per CDR3 protein. The sample contains tens of thousands of distinct CDR3 sequences, approximately 22% of which appear only once. These data originate in a study of T cell repertoires in cytomegalovirus infection. Background on the study: Both a matching HLA type and CMV infection were indicated by public TCR beta signatures. Study results and limitations: Using cumulative public TCR beta family frequency, the authors identified those who carried CMV together with the relevant HLA. The ex vivo response showed dominance by HLA-C-restricted CMV-specific TCR beta clonotypes.

This CDR3 is 15 amino acids long. CDR1 is KGHDR, CDR2 SFDVKD, per germline. Trimming took 3 bases from V and 7 from J; bases not matched to a gene: 5. The chain combines TRBV24-1 with TRBJ2-1, with 10 bases lining up with TRBD2. This TCR was sampled from a human donor in good health (CMV status not recorded). Some clones in this sample may be carry-over from other donors' samples. Sequenced sample: PBMCs, sequenced either directly or after in vitro stimulation (not recorded which). CDR3 sequence reads: CATSDPSGSGNEQFF. The DNA of the CDR3 is TGTGCCACCAGTGATCCTAGCGGGAGTGGTAATGAGCAGTTCTTC.